This T cell receptor (beta chain) was observed in a study of radiotherapy plus CTLA-4 blockade in lung cancer (dated by TCRdb to the late 2010s). Regarding the study in general: Among the enrolled patients, approximately 17% had an objective response, and about 30% reached disease control. Broader findings and caveats from the paper: After treatment with radiotherapy and ipilimumab, TCR clones that originated in tumors expanded in peripheral blood. The strongest predictors of response were reported to be early dynamic shifts in blood T cell clones along with a rise in serum interferon-beta following radiation.

In this study, focal radiation therapy paired with CTLA-4 blockade (ipilimumab) was tested in patients who had chemo-refractory metastatic non-small-cell lung cancer. V is cut back by 2 bases and J by 5 bases, with 3 bases in the junction unmatched. The germline V gene (reference sequence) specifies GTSNPN as CDR1 and SVGIG as CDR2. The CDR3 holds 15 amino acids from the cysteine to the phenylalanine. Just CDR3 DNA is preserved here, 45 bases in frame from base 1. This clone was observed a single time. The antigen it recognizes is unknown. Base qualities were left out, and no much larger clone turns up one base away. The library came from the immunoSEQ multiplex PCR assay. Entries here come from immuneACCESS through TCRdb and include only in-frame sequences with V and J called. Some clones fail to appear in such tables; in the studies checked, an unresolved V gene covers under half of the shortfall, and the cause of the remainder is unknown. The sample data list roughly 120,000 clones, and roughly 80% of these were observed just once. The top ten hold roughly 5% of the sample.

This material consisted of peripheral blood, taken from a patient treated with radiotherapy plus ipilimumab. In this chain, TRBV30 is recombined with TRBJ2-1; 13 nucleotides in the junction match TRBD2. The clonotype comes from a human donor with non-small cell lung cancer who had a partial response to radiotherapy plus ipilimumab. The CDR3 is CAWSRTSGGHNEQFF. The nucleotide sequence is given as TGTGCCTGGAGTCGGACTAGCGGGGGACACAATGAGCAGTTCTTC.